There are many counts of the clone carrying this T cell receptor beta chain. Its target is not known. With iRepertoire HTBI primers and Arm-PCR of CDR3 regions, TCR beta libraries were built. One entry per CDR3 protein, called by TCRdb with MiXCR from the multiplex PCR reads. The sample consists of about 200,000 distinct CDR3 sequences, about 17% of them appearing once. The data originate from a study of regulatory T cells in long-lasting Graves disease. Study conclusions and caveats: Those with persistent disease had in common more public clonotypes (fewer than 3,000) than new patients (roughly 1,000).

Sample time point: newly diagnosed GD, antithyroid drugs for less than 3 months. After RNA was extracted from PBMCs, the TCR library was made from it. EDTA tubes were used for drawing approximately 8.4 milliliters of peripheral blood. Germline CDR1 and CDR2: MNHNS and SASEGT. V was clipped by 6 bases and J by 9 bases; unmatched bases: 5. The CDR3 has 13 residues. The receptor's source is a female donor with Graves disease. Sample: peripheral blood mononuclear cells (PBMCs), taken at new diagnosis, from a patient treated with antithyroid drugs. This chain connects TRBV6-1 to TRBJ2-4, with 10 bases identical to TRBD1. DNA of the CDR3: TGTGCCAGCAGGGGGACAGGGGATGGCATTCAGTACTTC. Protein: CASRGTGDGIQYF.